Below, 9 T cell receptor beta chains from the same sample are listed, as sequenced in a study of CD8 T cells in Susac syndrome. When the RNA was reverse transcribed, random hexamers were used with an input of roughly 0.45 to 1 ug. TCRdb itself ran the immunoSEQ multiplex PCR reads through MiXCR, one entry per CDR3 protein. This table holds some 200,000 distinct CDR3 sequences, over 90% found once. Sequenced sample: CD8+ T cells from PBMCs. These TCRs come from a human donor with Susac syndrome.

This chain connects TRBV13 to TRBJ2-7; 7 bases fit TRBD1. J gave up 3 bases and V 4 bases, and 3 bases lay outside the gene matches. The germline V gene encodes CDR1 PRHDT and CDR2 FYEKMQ (reference sequence). This CDR3 contains 13 residues. CDR3 nucleotides: TGTGCCAGCAGCTACAGGGGATTCTACGAGCAGTACTTC. This encodes CASSYRGFYEQYF.

The V call is TRBV4-2, the J call TRBJ2-1; perhaps TRBD2 as D (6 bases). V lost 2 bases and J lost 0, with 11 bases in between. The germline V gene encodes CDR1 LGHNA and CDR2 YNFKEQ. The CDR3 is 16 amino acids. The chain's CDR3 is CASSQIRESSYNEQFF. The CDR3 bases are TGTGCCAGCAGCCAAATTCGGGAGAGCTCCTACAATGAGCAGTTCTTC.

The V and J genes are TRBV15 and TRBJ2-5, with a weak D call TRBD1 (6 bases). CDR3 length: 15 residues. V was shortened by 1 base and J by 2 bases, with 11 bases between the two germline ends. The germline gives CDR1 LNHNV, CDR2 YYDKDF (reference sequence). The CDR3 DNA sequence: TGTGCCACCAGCAGAGCTAGGGGGTTACAAGAGACCCAGTACTTC. This gives the protein CATSRARGLQETQYF.

The rearrangement uses TRBV15 and TRBJ2-2, with no clear D. CDR3 length: 13 residues. Trimming removed 4 bases at V and 6 bases at J, with 9 bases between. Germline values: CDR1 LNHNV, CDR2 YYDKDF (reference sequence). CDR3 region: CATSNRRAGELFF. CDR3 bases: TGTGCCACCAGCAATCGCAGAGCCGGGGAGCTGTTTTTT. The full variable domain, its missing parts supplied by reference TRBV15 and TRBJ2-2, is DAMVIQNPRYQVTQFGKPVTLSCSQTLNHNVMYWYQQKSSQAPKLLFHYYDKDFNNEADTPDNFQSRRPNTSFCFLDIRSPGLGDTAMYLCATSNRRAGELFFGEGSRLTVL.

The rearrangement uses TRBV9 and TRBJ2-1; 8 nucleotides match TRBD1. After removal of 1 base from V and 4 bases from J, the junction contained 7 bases not matched to a gene. CDR1 and CDR2 from the germline V gene are SGDLS and YYNGEE. This CDR3 region has 16 residues. The CDR3 here is CASSVFPGGLYNEQFF. Here the CDR3 DNA reads TGTGCCAGCAGCGTATTTCCAGGGGGCCTATACAATGAGCAGTTCTTC.

CDR3 protein: CASFSPGAGTGELFF. CDR3 sequence (DNA): TGTGCCAGCTTTTCCCCGGGGGCGGGGACCGGGGAGCTGTTTTTT. The chain is built from TRBV27 and TRBJ2-2; D is perhaps TRBD1 or TRBD2 (6 bases each). V lost 8 bases and J lost 5, with 18 bases in between. This CDR3 contains 15 residues. Germline assignment: CDR1 MNHEY and CDR2 SMNVEV (reference sequence).

This chain links TRBV4-1 with TRBJ1-6; 11 bases align to TRBD1. Germline CDR1 MGHRA, CDR2 YSYEKL. CDR3 length: 18 residues. V dropped 2 bases and J dropped 7; count of bases not matched to a gene: 10. Here the CDR3 DNA reads TGCGCCAGCAGCCAAAGTGGACAGGGGGCGTTAGGGAATTCACCCCTCCACTTT. Its protein is CASSQSGQGALGNSPLHF.

This clonotype was seen only once. This sequence joins TRBV12-3 or TRBV12-4 and TRBJ2-7; 8 nucleotides line up with TRBD1. The CDR3 length is 13 residues. After removal of 6 bases from V and 4 bases from J, the junction contained 5 bases not matched to a gene. CDR3 amino acids: CASSRDRHYEQYF. The CDR3 nucleotides read TGTGCCAGCAGCCGGGACAGGCATTACGAGCAGTACTTC.

This clonotype was seen only once. The genes are TRBV27 and TRBJ2-3; D remains ambiguous. In germline, CDR1 is MNHEY, CDR2 SMNVEV (reference sequence). The length of the CDR3 is 14 residues. V lost 4 bases to trimming and J lost 3 bases, with 11 bases between them. CDR3 coding DNA: TGTGCCAGCAGTTCTCGATTTGGGACAGATACGCAGTATTTT. This sequence encodes CASSSRFGTDTQYF.